These 15 T cell receptor beta chains originate from one sample sequenced in a study of blood T cells in healthy people across ages. Sample-barcoded 5' priming and a J-beta primer mix drove a second PCR of roughly 7 to 11 cycles. TCRdb re-analysed the 5' RACE reads in MiXCR, keeping a single row per CDR3 protein. The table lists approximately 900,000 distinct CDR3 sequences, roughly 50% of them singletons. Sequencing was carried out using blood. These receptors originate from a man aged 30 to 39 in good health.

The genes are TRBV4-2 and TRBJ1-1; 7 nucleotides match TRBD1. CDR1 is LGHNA, CDR2 YNFKEQ, per germline. This CDR3 is 18 amino acids long. J lost 1 base, V lost 0 bases, and 11 bases had no gene match. The CDR3 sequence: CASSQDRVGGYWNTEAFF. Here the CDR3 DNA reads TGTGCCAGCAGCCAAGATCGGGTAGGGGGCTACTGGAACACTGAAGCTTTCTTT.

The chain links TRBV15 to TRBJ2-5, with 10 positions matching TRBD1. Trimming took 0 bases from V and 11 from J; bases not matched to a gene: 9. The CDR3 loop spans 15 amino acids. CDR1 LNHNV and CDR2 YYDKDF come from the germline V gene (reference sequence). Written as DNA, the CDR3 is TGTGCCACCAGCAGAGAGGGGACAGGGGCTGTGGAGCAGTACTTC. Its translation: CATSREGTGAVEQYF.

The rearrangement uses TRBV11-3 and TRBJ2-1; 11 bases are a match to TRBD1. The J call may be mistaken, given a closer DNA end match to TRBJ2-7. This CDR3 contains 15 residues. Germline CDR1 SGHNT, CDR2 YENEEA. CDR3 DNA sequence: TGTGCCAGCAGCTGGACAGGGGGCTCCTACAATGAGCAGTACTTC. Its protein is CASSWTGGSYNEQYF.

This clonotype has more than one count but fewer than ten. The chain employs TRBV4-2 and TRBJ2-3, with D perhaps assigned TRBD1 or TRBD2 (5 bases each). V shed 6 bases and J shed 5 bases, with 18 bases lying between them. CDR3 length: 15 amino acids. Looked up from germline, CDR1 is LGHNA and CDR2 is YNFKEQ. CDR3 protein: CASRDPGPGIDTQYF. For the CDR3, the DNA is TGTGCCAGCAGAGACCCGGGACCGGGAATAGATACGCAGTATTTT.

This clonotype was observed a few times. The junction does not match germline at one end; this may be a read error. This chain joins TRBV3-1 and TRBJ2-1; TRBD2 matches 10 bases. The CDR3 covers 14 residues. The germline V gene has CDR1 LGHDT and CDR2 YNNKEL (reference sequence). The DNA for the CDR3 is TGCGCCAGCAGCCAGCGGGGGGGGTACAATGAGCAGTTCTTC. Protein: CASSQRGGYNEQFF.

This clonotype was seen more than once but under ten times. The rearrangement links TRBV5-1 to TRBJ2-3; TRBD2 agrees at 12 bases. The CDR3 contains 17 residues. V was clipped by 3 bases and J by 2 bases; unmatched bases: 7. Germline CDR1 SGHRS, CDR2 YFSETQ. The CDR3 region is CASSSRTSGDFTDTQYF. The DNA of the CDR3 is TGCGCCAGCAGCTCGAGGACTAGCGGGGACTTCACAGATACGCAGTATTTT.

The sample holds one count of this clonotype. This chain joins TRBV20-1 and TRBJ2-7, with 9 bases identical to TRBD1. V was clipped by 4 bases and J by 3 bases; unmatched bases: 4. Germline CDR1 reads DFQATT; CDR2 reads SNEGSKA (reference sequence). This CDR3 region has 13 residues. CDR3 protein: CSAITGGGYEQYF. CDR3 nucleotide sequence: TGCAGTGCTATAACAGGGGGCGGCTACGAGCAGTACTTC.

This clonotype has a handful of counts. This rearrangement joins TRBV6-1 to TRBJ2-1; TRBD2 matches 10 bases. Germline V gene data show CDR1 as MNHNS and CDR2 as SASEGT. V lost 8 bases to trimming and J lost 6 bases; unmatched junction nucleotides: 19. The CDR3 has 18 residues. CDR3 region: CASAGKKGTSGELNEQFF. CDR3 coding DNA: TGTGCCAGCGCGGGTAAAAAGGGTACTAGCGGGGAGCTCAATGAGCAGTTCTTC.

This clonotype showed up just a few times. One end of the junction is discordant with germline, which a read error may explain. The chain recombines TRBV7-2 with TRBJ2-7; 9 bases fit TRBD1. The germline V gene has CDR1 SGHTA and CDR2 FQGNSA. The CDR3 sequence is 15 residues long. In DNA, the CDR3 is TGTGCCGGCAGCTTAGGACAGGGGATTGCGTACGAGCAGTACTTC. Encoded protein: CAGSLGQGIAYEQYF.

V is TRBV20-1 and J is TRBJ2-3, with 8 bases that match TRBD2. The CDR3 sequence is 18 residues long. Looked up from germline, CDR1 is DFQATT and CDR2 is SNEGSKA (reference sequence). V lost 3 bases and J lost 0; bases outside the gene matches: 14. CDR3 residues: CSARGSGGPEVSTDTQYF. CDR3 nucleotide sequence: TGCAGTGCTAGGGGGAGCGGGGGACCGGAGGTCAGCACAGATACGCAGTATTTT.

As DNA, the CDR3 is TGCAGTGCCCGGTTTGGGGATTTCGGTAATTCACCCCTCCACTTT. Protein: CSARFGDFGNSPLHF. The chain employs TRBV20-1 and TRBJ1-6; D not resolved. The CDR3 has 15 residues. Per germline, CDR1 DFQATT and CDR2 SNEGSKA (reference sequence). V was shortened by 6 bases and J by 6 bases, with 18 bases between the two germline ends.

On this clonotype: Compared with germline, one end of the junction differs, possibly owing to a read error. The chain uses TRBV29-1 and TRBJ2-1, with D hard to call. Germline CDR1 is SQVTM and CDR2 is ANQGSEA. This CDR3 is built from 13 residues. The CDR3 bases are TGCAGGGCCGCCGGGCGGTCCTACGATGAGCAGTTCTTC. This translates into CRAAGRSYDEQFF.

This chain connects TRBV7-9 to TRBJ1-1, with a tentative D call TRBD1 (5 bases). Germline CDR1 and CDR2: SEHNR and FQNEAQ (reference sequence). Trimming left V 2 bases short and J 5 bases short, with 12 bases between. The CDR3 is 14 amino acids. The CDR3 DNA reads TGTGCCAGCAGCTTAATGGGGGAGAGGACTGAAGCTTTCTTT. Translating it yields CASSLMGERTEAFF.

The rearrangement links TRBV12-3 or TRBV12-4 to TRBJ2-5; 7 bases line up with TRBD2. The V segment lost 2 bases and the J segment 5 bases; nucleotides outside the gene matches: 8. The CDR3 is 15 amino acids. This CDR3 is CASSLQASGTETQYF. The CDR3 nucleotides are TGTGCCAGCAGTTTACAGGCTAGCGGTACGGAGACCCAGTACTTC.

The V and J genes are TRBV6-5 and TRBJ2-5, with D possibly TRBD2 on 5 matching bases. The V end was cut by 2 bases, the J end by 11 bases, with 21 bases between. From germline, CDR1 is MNHEY and CDR2 SVGAGI. The CDR3 has 15 residues. CDR3 in DNA: TGTGCCAGCAGTTACCTGGATGGGCCGGGGAATGAGCAGTACTTC. The encoded protein is CASSYLDGPGNEQYF.